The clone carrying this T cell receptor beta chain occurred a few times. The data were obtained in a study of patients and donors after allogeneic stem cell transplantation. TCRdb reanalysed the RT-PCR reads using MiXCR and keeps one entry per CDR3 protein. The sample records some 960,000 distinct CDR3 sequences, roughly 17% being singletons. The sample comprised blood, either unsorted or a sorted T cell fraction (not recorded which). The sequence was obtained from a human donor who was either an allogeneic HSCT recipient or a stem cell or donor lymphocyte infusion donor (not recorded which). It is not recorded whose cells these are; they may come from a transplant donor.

The CDR3 bases are TGCAGTGCTAGAGATCTGACGGGCGGACCGGAGCCCCAGCATTTT. Amino acids: CSARDLTGGPEPQHF. The chain uses TRBV20-1 and TRBJ1-5, with unresolved D. This CDR3 comprises 15 residues. The germline gives CDR1 DFQATT, CDR2 SNEGSKA (reference sequence). V lost 0 bases to trimming and J lost 8 bases, with 17 bases between them.